The 6 T cell receptor beta chains below were found in one sample sequenced in a study of OX40 agonist ivuxolimab in advanced cancers. This table comes from immunoSEQ multiplex PCR, and its TCRdb copy is limited to in-frame clones, with some not included. The sample lists about 100,000 clones; around 93% were seen once. The specimen was CD4+ or CD8+ T cells sorted from blood, collected in a trial of the OX40 agonist ivuxolimab. The receptors originated from an adult with an advanced solid tumor such as melanoma, head and neck, liver or kidney cancer.

The rearrangement links TRBV11-1 to TRBJ2-5; 8 bases agree with TRBD1. The CDR3 covers 14 residues. In germline, CDR1 is SGHAT, CDR2 FQDESV (reference sequence). Losses at the gene ends were 5 bases for V and 2 bases for J; bases not matched to a gene: 4. The CDR3 loop is CASSRTGFQETQYF. Here the CDR3 DNA reads TGTGCCAGCAGCCGGACAGGGTTTCAAGAGACCCAGTACTTC. Complete variable domain (other parts from reference TRBV11-1 and TRBJ2-5): EAEVAQSPRYKITEKSQAVAFWCDPISGHATLYWYRQILGQGPELLVQFQDESVVDDSQLPKDRFSAERLKGVDSTLKIQPAELGDSAMYLCASSRTGFQETQYFGPGTRLLVL.

The CDR3 spells CASSLFGTPGPLAKNIQYF. In DNA form, the CDR3 reads TGTGCCAGCAGCTTATTCGGGACTCCGGGTCCCCTAGCCAAAAACATTCAGTACTTC. V gene TRBV7-8 combines with J gene TRBJ2-4; D possibly corresponds to TRBD2 (6 bases). This CDR3 comprises 19 residues. Germline V gives CDR1 SGHVS, CDR2 FQNEAQ. V lost 2 bases, J lost 0 bases, and 20 bases lay in between.

The V call is TRBV7-9, the J call TRBJ2-5; TRBD2 aligns across 7 bases. Germline V gene lookup returns CDR1 SEHNR and CDR2 FQNEAQ (reference sequence). The V segment lost 5 bases and the J segment 4 bases; nucleotides outside the gene matches: 1. CDR3 length equals 12 residues. The DNA for the CDR3 is TGTGCCAGCAGCACGGGGGGAGAGACCCAGTACTTC. Its protein product is CASSTGGETQYF.

This clone was observed a single time. The CDR3 coding sequence is TGTGCCAGCAGCTTAGTTGGTAGAGACGAGCAGTACTTC. It is translated as CASSLVGRDEQYF. The rearrangement joins TRBV11-1 to TRBJ2-7, with no clear D. Trimming cost V 1 base and J 5 bases, with 9 bases left between them. Germline CDR1 and CDR2: SGHAT and FQDESV (reference sequence). This CDR3 is 13 amino acids long.

The chain is built from TRBV27 and TRBJ1-6, with D uncertain. V lost 3 bases, J lost 0 bases, and 9 bases lay in between. The germline V gene encodes CDR1 MNHEY and CDR2 SMNVEV (reference sequence). This CDR3 has 16 amino acids. The CDR3 loop is CASSLERSSYNSPLHF. The CDR3 DNA follows: TGTGCCAGCAGTTTGGAGAGGAGCTCCTATAATTCACCCCTCCACTTT.

The J gene is TRBJ1-2, the V gene TRBV28; 7 positions match TRBD1. V lost 2 bases, J lost 8 bases, and 5 bases stayed unmatched. CDR1 MDHEN and CDR2 SYDVKM come from the germline V gene. The CDR3 consists of 13 residues. Written as DNA, the CDR3 is TGTGCCAGCAGTTTACCAGGGGGACTCGGCTACACCTTC. It translates to CASSLPGGLGYTF.